Following are 10 T cell receptor beta chains from one sample sequenced in a study of blood T cell repertoires in COVID-19. Generated by immunoSEQ multiplex PCR, the TCRdb table keeps only in-frame clones and is missing some. The repertoire holds about 190,000 clones, with around nine tenths as singletons. Sequenced sample: peripheral blood. Source of these receptors: a woman younger than 35 who had recovered from COVID-19.

The V and J genes are TRBV11-1 and TRBJ2-4, with a weak D call TRBD2 (5 bases). V dropped 1 base and J dropped 4 bases, with 8 bases sitting between them. The germline gives CDR1 SGHAT, CDR2 FQDESV (reference sequence). The CDR3 sequence is 14 residues long. The CDR3 sequence: CASSLVGEKNIQYF. The CDR3 nucleotides read TGTGCCAGCAGCTTAGTCGGGGAGAAAAACATTCAGTACTTC.

The chain joins TRBV7-2 to TRBJ2-7, with D unresolved. The length of the CDR3 is 15 residues. With 4 bases removed from V and 3 bases from J, the gap between germline ends came to 16 bases. The germline V gene has CDR1 SGHTA and CDR2 FQGNSA. The CDR3 is CASSSSIAGDYEQYF. The CDR3 nucleotides are TGTGCCAGCAGCTCCTCTATTGCCGGAGACTACGAGCAGTACTTC.

The chain uses TRBV7-8 and TRBJ1-2; D remains ambiguous. Germline CDR1 is SGHVS and CDR2 is FQNEAQ. Trimming removed 5 bases from V and 8 bases from J, with 27 bases in between. This CDR3 has 17 amino acids. This CDR3 reads CASSPRRVDPGIGGYTF. The CDR3, as DNA: TGTGCCAGCAGCCCTAGGAGGGTGGATCCGGGGATTGGAGGCTACACCTTC. Full variable domain (remainder filled in from reference TRBV7-8 and TRBJ1-2): GAGVSQSPRYKVAKRGQDVALRCDPISGHVSLFWYQQALGQGPEFLTYFQNEAQLDKSGLPSDRFFAERPEGSVSTLKIQRTQQEDSAVYLCASSPRRVDPGIGGYTFGSGTRLTVV.

The CDR3 nucleotides read TGTGCCAGCAGCGTCCGAACAGGGGGCGGGGACACCGGGGAGCTGTTTTTT. It translates to CASSVRTGGGDTGELFF. The V gene is TRBV9, the J gene TRBJ2-2; TRBD1 matches at 9 bases. The CDR3 length is 17 residues. The germline gives CDR1 SGDLS, CDR2 YYNGEE. V shed 2 bases and J 3 bases; nucleotides not matched to a gene: 8.

V usage is TRBV5-5 and J usage is TRBJ1-4; 8 bases match TRBD1. The junction had 1 base not matched to a gene; V was cut back by 4 bases and J by 2 bases. The V gene's germline CDR1 is SGHKS and CDR2 YYEKEE (reference sequence). There are 14 residues in the CDR3. In DNA form, the CDR3 reads TGTGCCAGCAGCCGGACAGGGACTAATGAAAAACTGTTTTTT. Residues: CASSRTGTNEKLFF.

This clone has only one observation. The same CDR3 is also encoded by other DNA sequences in this sample. This rearrangement joins TRBV9 to TRBJ2-7; the match to TRBD2 covers 8 bases. The length of the CDR3 is 13 residues. With 2 bases clipped from V and 7 bases from J, the junction kept 5 bases outside the gene matches. Germline V gene lookup returns CDR1 SGDLS and CDR2 YYNGEE. In nucleotides, the CDR3 is TGTGCCAGCAGCGTTGGGACTAGTGGTGAGCAGTACGTC. This gives the protein CASSVGTSGEQYV.

The J gene is TRBJ2-1, the V gene TRBV11-1, with D perhaps TRBD1 (6 bases). The CDR3 consists of 15 residues. V shed 3 bases and J shed 2 bases, with 11 bases lying between them. Germline values: CDR1 SGHAT, CDR2 FQDESV (reference sequence). This chain's CDR3 is CASSFTQGTYNEQFF. CDR3 coding DNA: TGTGCCAGCAGCTTCACCCAGGGGACCTACAATGAGCAGTTCTTC.

This chain links TRBV2 with TRBJ2-1, with D unresolved. CDR1 and CDR2 (germline): SNHLY, FYNNEI. There are 14 residues in the CDR3. Between the trimmed V and J ends, which lost 5 bases and 0 bases, there was a span of 8 bases. In DNA form, the CDR3 reads TGTGCCAGCAGTTTCTGGAGCTCCTACAATGAGCAGTTCTTC. Translating it yields CASSFWSSYNEQFF.

This clone was observed a handful of times. The V gene is TRBV4-1, the J gene TRBJ1-2, with D maybe TRBD1 (5 bases). The CDR3 length is 15 residues. Trimming removed 0 bases at V and 2 bases at J, with 10 bases between. Germline CDR1 reads MGHRA; CDR2 reads YSYEKL. The DNA of the CDR3 is TGCGCCAGCAGCCAAGAGGGCTCAGGGAACTATGGCTACACCTTC. As protein: CASSQEGSGNYGYTF.

The chain combines TRBV5-1 with TRBJ1-2; the D gene is possibly TRBD1 (5 bases). Trimming pared 1 base from V and 3 bases from J, leaving 10 bases between. Germline assignment: CDR1 SGHRS and CDR2 YFSETQ. The CDR3 extends over 14 amino acids. CDR3 nucleotide sequence: TGCGCCAGCAGCTTGAACCAGGGATACTATGGCTACACCTTC. It yields the protein CASSLNQGYYGYTF.